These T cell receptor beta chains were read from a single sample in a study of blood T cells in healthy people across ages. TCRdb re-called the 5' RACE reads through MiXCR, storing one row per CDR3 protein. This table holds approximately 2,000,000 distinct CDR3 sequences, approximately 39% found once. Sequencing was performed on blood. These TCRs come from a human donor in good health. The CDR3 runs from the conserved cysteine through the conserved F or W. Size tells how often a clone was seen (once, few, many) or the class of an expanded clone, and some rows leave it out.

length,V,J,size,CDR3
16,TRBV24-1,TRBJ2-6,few,CATAEGGGSGANVLTF
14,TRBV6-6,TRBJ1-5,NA,CASSHVGATEPQHF
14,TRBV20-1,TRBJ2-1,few,CSALTSGGPNEQFF
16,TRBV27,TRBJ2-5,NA,CASSGLAGRPQETQYF
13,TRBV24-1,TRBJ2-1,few,CATSPTPWSEQFF
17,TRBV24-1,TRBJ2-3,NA,CATSDLTGTGASDTQYF
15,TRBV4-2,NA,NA,CASSQVPGQGVEQYF
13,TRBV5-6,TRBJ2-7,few,CASSLGGGVEQYF
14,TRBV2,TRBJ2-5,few,CASTGTGGDETQYF
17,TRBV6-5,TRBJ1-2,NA,CASSYSAQGMIIDGYTF
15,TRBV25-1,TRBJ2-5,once,CAGSLEEAPWDSQYF
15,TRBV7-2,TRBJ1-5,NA,CASSLKAGDWQPQHF
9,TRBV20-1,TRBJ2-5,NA,CSARDPPYF
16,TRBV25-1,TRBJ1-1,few,CVSSGGYGGRDTEAFF
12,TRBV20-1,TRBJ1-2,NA,CSALRANYGYTF
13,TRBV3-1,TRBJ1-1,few,CASSQARVTEAFF
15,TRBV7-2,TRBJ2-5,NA,CASSLAGWSTETQYF
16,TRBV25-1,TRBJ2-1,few,CASKPGLAGGMDEQFF
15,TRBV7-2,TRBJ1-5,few,CASSSRGEGTQPQHF
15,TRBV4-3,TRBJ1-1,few,CASSQDRSSGTEAFF
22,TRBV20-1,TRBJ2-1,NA,CSAPTPGLAGGLKISSYNEQFF
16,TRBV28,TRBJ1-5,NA,CASSLYGTGINQPQHF
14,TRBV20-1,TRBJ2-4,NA,CSARILSRADIQYF
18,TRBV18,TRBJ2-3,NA,CASSPEISGGAGTDTQYF
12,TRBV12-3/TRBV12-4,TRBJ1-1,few,CASSYTTAEAFF
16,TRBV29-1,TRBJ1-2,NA,CSVDGTYRGPKDGCTF
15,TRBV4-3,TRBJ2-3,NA,CASSQDMDPTDTQYF
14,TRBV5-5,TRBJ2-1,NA,CASSPDQTGNEQFF
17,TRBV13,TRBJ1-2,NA,CASSSGTGGGLSTGYTF
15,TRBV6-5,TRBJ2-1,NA,CASSFWTSHNNEQFF
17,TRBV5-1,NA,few,CASSQTPGPSATYEQYF
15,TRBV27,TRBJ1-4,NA,CASSFTTGGNEKLFF
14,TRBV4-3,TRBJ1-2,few,CASSQAGTEDGYTF
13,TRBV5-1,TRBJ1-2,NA,CASSLEIRTGYTF
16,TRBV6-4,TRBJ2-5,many,CASSDSPGQGKETQYF
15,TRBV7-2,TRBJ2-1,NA,CASSTEQSSYNEQFF
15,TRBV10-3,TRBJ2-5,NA,CAISDAPGLEETQYF
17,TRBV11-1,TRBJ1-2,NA,CASSGIAGQMVDYGYTF
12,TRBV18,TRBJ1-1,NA,CASSPMTGEAFF
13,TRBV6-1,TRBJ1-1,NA,CASSDNGDTEAFF
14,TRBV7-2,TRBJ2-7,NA,CASSIHGQGGEQYF
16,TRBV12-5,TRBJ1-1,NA,CASGLKAGQVNTEAFF
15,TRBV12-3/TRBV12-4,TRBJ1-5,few,CASSPGTGDLQPQHF
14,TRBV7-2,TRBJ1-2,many,CASSAPGTFQGYTF